Below, 9 T cell receptor beta chains from the same sample are listed, as sequenced in a study of spatial heterogeneity in lung cancer. TCRdb independently ran MiXCR on the 5' RACE reads; one entry per CDR3 protein. This sample has more than 95,000 distinct CDR3 sequences, with over 9% found just once. Described time point: blood at routine non-recurrence follow-up after resection. Unsorted whole RNA of tumor, nontumor lung or frozen PBMC was sequenced. Sequencing used PBMCs, obtained at follow-up. Receptors originate from a male donor with early-stage non-small cell lung cancer.

The rearrangement joins TRBV20-1 to TRBJ2-5; TRBD2 matches at 12 bases. CDR3 length: 13 residues. The V and J ends lost 5 bases and 7 bases, in that order; junction bases with no gene match: 5. Per the germline V gene, CDR1 is DFQATT and CDR2 is SNEGSKA (reference sequence). The CDR3 DNA reads TGCAGTGCTCGACTAGCGGGGGTTTGGACCCAGTACTTC. Residues: CSARLAGVWTQYF.

Only a few counts were recorded for this clonotype. The chain links TRBV5-4 to TRBJ2-1; 9 nucleotides align to TRBD1. The CDR3 totals 14 residues. Germline V lookup: CDR1 SGHNT, CDR2 YYREEE (reference sequence). J gave up 5 bases and V 3 bases, and 3 bases lay outside the gene matches. In nucleotides, the CDR3 is TGTGCCAGCAGCTCTAGGGACAGGGACAATGAGCAGTTCTTC. This codes for CASSSRDRDNEQFF.

With respect to this clonotype: At one end the junction does not follow the germline gene, possibly because of a read error. V gene TRBV6-4 combines with J gene TRBJ2-7, with D possibly matching TRBD1 (6 bases). The V gene's germline CDR1 is MRHNA and CDR2 SNTAGT. The CDR3 has 13 residues. The CDR3 spells CAGSVDRGYEQYF. The CDR3 bases are TGTGCCGGCAGTGTGGACAGAGGCTACGAGCAGTACTTC.

The gene calls are TRBV6-5 and TRBJ1-1; maybe TRBD1 (6 bases). CDR3 length equals 14 residues. With 8 bases removed from V and 2 bases from J, the gap between germline ends came to 15 bases. The germline V gene encodes CDR1 MNHEY and CDR2 SVGAGI. This CDR3 is CASLSGGLNTEAFF. As DNA, the CDR3 is TGTGCCAGCCTCTCTGGGGGGCTCAACACTGAAGCTTTCTTT.

The table lists this clonotype with many counts. This chain uses TRBV4-1 with TRBJ1-6; the D is unclear. Trimming took off 0 bases at V and 4 bases at J, with 10 bases between the two ends. The CDR3 covers 16 residues. CDR1 is MGHRA, CDR2 YSYEKL, per germline. Here the CDR3 DNA reads TGCGCCAGCAGCCAAGAGGCCCAGCGGTATAATTCACCCCTCCACTTT. It specifies CASSQEAQRYNSPLHF.

The rearrangement joins TRBV7-9 to TRBJ2-7; D remains ambiguous. The germline gives CDR1 SEHNR, CDR2 FQNEAQ (reference sequence). This CDR3 contains 16 residues. Trimming took off 5 bases at V and 0 bases at J, with 17 bases between the two ends. CDR3 sequence (DNA): TGTGCCAGCAGCGAGCCCCCAGGCAGGAACTCCTACGAGCAGTACTTC. This sequence encodes CASSEPPGRNSYEQYF. Based on the CDR3 plus reference TRBV7-9 and TRBJ2-7, the full variable domain is DTGVSQNPRHKITKRGQNVTFRCDPISEHNRLYWYRQTLGQGPEFLTYFQNEAQLEKSRLLSDRFSAERPKGSFSTLEIQRTEQGDSAMYLCASSEPPGRNSYEQYFGPGTRLTVT.

The sample holds a few counts of this clonotype. The J gene is TRBJ2-7, the V gene TRBV11-2; D may be TRBD2 (5 bases). V was trimmed by 3 bases and J by 0 bases, leaving 12 bases between them. Germline values: CDR1 SGHAT, CDR2 FQNNGV. The CDR3 totals 15 residues. CDR3 DNA: TGTGCCAGCAGCTTCGGAGGCAGGAACTCCTACGAGCAGTACTTC. Protein sequence: CASSFGGRNSYEQYF. Supplemented by reference TRBV11-2 and TRBJ2-7, the full variable domain reads EAGVAQSPRYKIIEKRQSVAFWCNPISGHATLYWYQQILGQGPKLLIQFQNNGVVDDSQLPKDRFSAERLKGVDSTLKIQPAKLEDSAVYLCASSFGGRNSYEQYFGPGTRLTVT.

This clonotype was seen many times. V is TRBV11-1 and J is TRBJ2-2; D remains ambiguous. The CDR3 covers 13 residues. CDR1 and CDR2 (germline): SGHAT, FQDESV (reference sequence). V lost 5 bases and J lost 2, with 6 bases in between. The CDR3 reads CASSQRNTGELFF. The CDR3 nucleotides are TGTGCCAGCAGCCAGAGAAACACCGGGGAGCTGTTTTTT.

This clonotype appeared many times. The chain carries TRBV10-1 and TRBJ1-1; D is possibly TRBD1 (6 bases). Germline V gene data show CDR1 as WNHNN and CDR2 as SYGVQD (reference sequence). CDR3 length equals 14 residues. Trimming took 6 bases from V and 4 from J, leaving 15 bases between them. The CDR3 spells CASRANRDGTEAFF. The CDR3 DNA sequence: TGCGCCAGCAGGGCGAACAGGGATGGCACTGAAGCTTTCTTT.